This T cell receptor beta chain was captured in a study of beta chain features in type 1 diabetes. About the study: Age, gender and cell yields were alike across patients and healthy donors. The study, taken as a whole, reports: Cells expressing TCR highly could be over-represented by cDNA sequencing. Insertions at VDJ junctions were less frequent in type 1 diabetes patients. These patients also deleted more nucleotides at the same junctions.

This clone was seen more than once but under ten times. The antigen is undetermined. The CDR3 spans 12 residues. CDR1 is SQVTM, CDR2 ANQGSEA, per germline. Between the trimmed V and J ends, which lost 4 bases and 6 bases, there was a span of 12 bases. Donors underwent one heparinised blood draw, about 120 mL on average. Expressed TCRB transcripts were sequenced after all isolated RNA was converted to cDNA. Sequencing was performed with immunoSEQ multiplex PCR; in TCRdb, only in-frame clones are kept and a portion is missing. The sample has under 400,000 clones, 15% to 20% seen once. The clonotype originates from a woman younger than 35 in good health. Source material: naive CD4+ T cells from blood. The rearrangement uses TRBV29-1 and TRBJ1-1, with D uncertain. The CDR3 coding sequence is TGCAGCGTTGGTGATGGGAGACCTGAAGCTTTCTTT. Residues: CSVGDGRPEAFF.